This T cell receptor (beta chain) was sequenced during a study of Tregs in tolerant kidney transplant recipients. Study at large: Mixed chimerism was transient after nonmyeloablative marrow transplants from related graft donors.

This clone showed up just once. The V gene lost 6 bases and the J gene lost 3 bases, with 18 bases spanning the gap. Germline V CDR1 and CDR2: MNHEY, SMNVEV (reference sequence). This CDR3 spans 15 amino acids. Unstimulated regulatory T cells (CD4+CD25+CD127-), CD4+CD25- non-regulatory cells, CD4 and CD8 cells were FACS-sorted from thawed PBMCs. Clones were sequenced by immunoSEQ multiplex PCR, and TCRdb holds only the in-frame ones, with some missing. Seen here are tens of thousands of clones, 85% to 90% observed once, and the top ten hold around 0.42%. The sample here was CD4+ T cells from blood, taken before the transplant. The chain has TRBV27 and TRBJ2-7, with TRBD2 as a possible D gene (6 bases). The TCR originated in a human donor who received a combined kidney and bone marrow transplant. The CDR3 DNA follows: TGTGCCAGCAGCGTAAATAGCGGAATTGGCTACGAGCAGTACTTC. Its protein is CASSVNSGIGYEQYF.